Below, 32 T cell receptor beta chains from the same sample are listed, as sequenced in a study of cytomegalovirus exposure and HLA in healthy donors. Amplification used 60 Vbeta primers and 13 Jbeta primers. Profiling relied on immunoSEQ multiplex PCR, and the TCRdb table lists in-frame clones only, not all of them. The sample shows approximately 190,000 clones, roughly 80% of them seen only once. The specimen sequenced was PBMCs. These TCRs come from a woman in her 50s in good health and CMV-seropositive.

This chain uses TRBV5-1 with TRBJ2-4; possibly TRBD1 for D (6 bases). The germline V and J ends were trimmed by 0 bases and 0 bases, with 7 bases remaining between them. Germline CDR1 and CDR2: SGHRS and YFSETQ. This CDR3 is 15 amino acids long. The CDR3 bases are TGCGCCAGCAGCTTGGCGACAGGAGCCAAAAACATTCAGTACTTC. Amino acids: CASSLATGAKNIQYF.

Only one count was recorded for this clone. V is TRBV5-4 and J is TRBJ2-4, with TRBD2 identical over 10 bases. The CDR3 is made up of 20 amino acids. With 0 bases clipped from V and 0 bases from J, the junction kept 12 bases outside the gene matches. Germline V gene data show CDR1 as SGHNT and CDR2 as YYREEE (reference sequence). The CDR3 nucleotides are TGTGCCAGCAGCTTGGCCGGTCGAGCGGGGGGGCCCTTAGCCAAAAACATTCAGTACTTC. Protein sequence: CASSLAGRAGGPLAKNIQYF. The whole variable domain, remainder taken from reference TRBV5-4 and TRBJ2-4, is ETGVTQSPTHLIKTRGQQVTLRCSSQSGHNTVSWYQQALGQGPQFIFQYYREEENGRGNFPPRFSGLQFPNYSSELNVNALELDDSALYLCASSLAGRAGGPLAKNIQYFGAGTRLSVL.

This rearrangement joins TRBV2 to TRBJ2-3; 10 bases align to TRBD2. The CDR3 sequence is 14 residues long. Losses at the gene ends were 6 bases for V and 3 bases for J; bases not matched to a gene: 3. Germline V gene sequence: CDR1 SNHLY, CDR2 FYNNEI. The CDR3 reads CASRVSGGTDTQYF. CDR3 nucleotides: TGTGCCAGCAGGGTTAGCGGGGGGACAGATACGCAGTATTTT.

This clone was counted a few times. The rearrangement joins TRBV6-1 to TRBJ1-1; D remains ambiguous. Trimming stripped 6 bases from V and 10 bases from J, with 12 bases between. Germline V gene lookup returns CDR1 MNHNS and CDR2 SASEGT. This CDR3 is 11 amino acids long. Here the CDR3 DNA reads TGTGCCAGCAGCCCGGAGGTGAGAGCTTTCTTT. Translation gives CASSPEVRAFF.

This clone showed up just once. The chain couples TRBV5-1 to TRBJ2-3, with TRBD2 matching 12 bases. The CDR3 is 18 residues long. Losses at the gene ends were 6 bases for V and 1 base for J; bases not matched to a gene: 12. Germline V gives CDR1 SGHRS, CDR2 YFSETQ. CDR3 residues: CASTELLAGGAGTDTQYF. CDR3 coding DNA: TGCGCCAGCACCGAATTACTAGCGGGGGGAGCTGGCACAGATACGCAGTATTTT.

V gene TRBV2 combines with J gene TRBJ1-2; 8 nucleotides agree with TRBD1. This CDR3 region has 12 residues. V shed 11 bases, J shed 7 bases, and the junction held 9 bases outside the gene matches. Germline CDR1 reads SNHLY; CDR2 reads FYNNEI. CDR3 coding DNA: TGTGCCGGGACAGACAGGGGAGCTGGCTACACCTTC. It is translated as CAGTDRGAGYTF.

The chain couples TRBV5-4 to TRBJ2-7, with 10 bases identical to TRBD1. Trimming took 4 bases from V and 2 from J; bases not matched to a gene: 6. Germline V lookup: CDR1 SGHNT, CDR2 YYREEE (reference sequence). The CDR3 loop spans 15 amino acids. The CDR3 nucleotides are TGTGCCAGCAGCCACGCAGGACAGGGGGCCTACGAGCAGTACTTC. Its protein product is CASSHAGQGAYEQYF.

Concerning this clone: At the DNA level, this CDR3 is encoded by other sequences in the same sample as well. J is TRBJ2-5 and V is TRBV5-1; 13 bases match TRBD2. Trimming took 0 bases from V and 1 from J; bases not matched to a gene: 0. The CDR3 spans 16 residues. CDR1 SGHRS and CDR2 YFSETQ come from the germline V gene. The CDR3 spells CASSLGLAGGQETQYF. The CDR3 coding sequence is TGCGCCAGCAGCTTGGGACTAGCGGGGGGCCAAGAGACCCAGTACTTC.

V gene TRBV5-1 combines with J gene TRBJ2-7, with 8 bases that match TRBD2. Looked up from germline, CDR1 is SGHRS and CDR2 is YFSETQ. This CDR3 comprises 16 residues. V gave up 0 bases and J gave up 3 bases; unmatched junction bases: 8. CDR3 DNA: TGCGCCAGCAGCTTGGCCGACGGGGGGGTGATCTACGAGCAGTACTTC. Its protein is CASSLADGGVIYEQYF.

The chain joins TRBV28 to TRBJ2-5, with D possibly matching TRBD2 (5 bases). This CDR3 has 12 amino acids. Germline loops: CDR1 MDHEN, CDR2 SYDVKM. Trimming removed 8 bases at V and 1 base at J, with 8 bases between. CDR3 protein: CASSGFQETQYF. As DNA, the CDR3 is TGTGCCAGCTCGGGGTTCCAAGAGACCCAGTACTTC.

J is TRBJ2-1 and V is TRBV5-1, with D possibly matching TRBD1 (6 bases). The CDR3 runs 13 residues. The V gene lost 4 bases and the J gene lost 5 bases, with 10 bases spanning the gap. Germline V gene data show CDR1 as SGHRS and CDR2 as YFSETQ. Written as DNA, the CDR3 is TGCGCCAGCAGCCCGGACAGAAACAATGAGCAGTTCTTC. It specifies CASSPDRNNEQFF.

The V and J genes are TRBV5-4 and TRBJ2-2; 13 bases fit TRBD2. V lost 4 bases, J lost 2 bases, and 2 bases stayed unmatched. Germline CDR1 reads SGHNT; CDR2 reads YYREEE (reference sequence). CDR3 length: 16 amino acids. The CDR3 DNA reads as TGTGCCAGCAGCGGACTAGCGGGGGTTAACACCGGGGAGCTGTTTTTT. Its protein is CASSGLAGVNTGELFF. Full variable domain (rest looked up from reference TRBV5-4 and TRBJ2-2): ETGVTQSPTHLIKTRGQQVTLRCSSQSGHNTVSWYQQALGQGPQFIFQYYREEENGRGNFPPRFSGLQFPNYSSELNVNALELDDSALYLCASSGLAGVNTGELFFGEGSRLTVL.

The V and J genes are TRBV6-6 and TRBJ2-7; TRBD1 matches at 8 bases. V trimming: 6 bases; J trimming: 2 bases; junction bases outside the gene matches: 6. Germline values: CDR1 MNHNY, CDR2 SVGAGI (reference sequence). The CDR3 contains 14 residues. CDR3 DNA: TGTGCCAGCAGGCCCCTGACAGGGGCCTACGAGCAGTACTTC. Amino acid sequence: CASRPLTGAYEQYF.

The CDR3 DNA is TGTGCCATCAGTGAGTCTGCAGGGGCAGGGGCCTATGGCTACACCTTC. Protein: CAISESAGAGAYGYTF. V usage is TRBV10-3 and J usage is TRBJ1-2, with D possibly being TRBD1 (6 bases). Looked up from germline, CDR1 is ENHRY and CDR2 is SYGVKD. Trimming removed 0 bases from V and 4 bases from J, with 15 bases in between. The CDR3 length is 16 residues.

This chain uses TRBV19 with TRBJ2-2, with 12 bases fitting TRBD1. The junction had 6 bases not matched to a gene; V was cut back by 10 bases and J by 6 bases. Germline-derived CDR1 and CDR2 are LNHDA and SQIVND (reference sequence). The CDR3 length is 14 residues. CDR3 DNA sequence: TGTGCCACGGGACAGGGGGCTGGAGCCGGGGAGCTGTTTTTT. Residues: CATGQGAGAGELFF.

The V call is TRBV5-6, the J call TRBJ2-1; 10 bases fit TRBD1. Germline CDR1 SGHDT, CDR2 YYEEEE. V was clipped by 4 bases and J by 6 bases; unmatched bases: 10. The CDR3 is made up of 16 amino acids. DNA of the CDR3: TGTGCCAGCAGCCCGCTCCCGGACAGGGGGTTCAATGAGCAGTTCTTC. This sequence encodes CASSPLPDRGFNEQFF.

The chain couples TRBV19 to TRBJ1-2; D might be TRBD1 (6 bases). CDR3 length: 15 residues. The germline V and J ends were trimmed by 9 bases and 1 base, with 18 bases remaining between them. Germline CDR1 LNHDA, CDR2 SQIVND (reference sequence). The CDR3 DNA is TGTGCCAGCATGGACAGCGGAAACCTTAACTATGGCTACACCTTC. Its translation: CASMDSGNLNYGYTF. Using reference TRBV19 and TRBJ1-2 for the parts outside the CDR3, the full variable domain is DGGITQSPKYLFRKEGQNVTLSCEQNLNHDAMYWYRQDPGQGLRLIYYSQIVNDFQKGDIAEGYSVSREKKESFPLTVTSAQKNPTAFYLCASMDSGNLNYGYTFGSGTRLTVV.

The chain carries TRBV7-8 and TRBJ2-2; TRBD1 is a possible D gene (6 bases). The CDR3 totals 14 residues. Germline loops: CDR1 SGHVS, CDR2 FQNEAQ. V lost 8 bases, J lost 4 bases, and 14 bases lay in between. The CDR3 sequence is CASWGQGGTGELFF. The CDR3 region has the DNA TGTGCCAGCTGGGGGCAGGGCGGCACCGGGGAGCTGTTTTTT.

V gene TRBV11-2 combines with J gene TRBJ2-6; D might be TRBD1 (5 bases). Per the germline V gene, CDR1 is SGHAT and CDR2 is FQNNGV. The CDR3 length is 14 residues. Between the trimmed V and J ends, which lost 3 bases and 2 bases, there was a span of 5 bases. In nucleotides, the CDR3 is TGTGCCAGCAGCTTCAGGGCTGGGGCCAACGTCCTGACTTTC. This sequence encodes CASSFRAGANVLTF.

DNA of the CDR3: TGCGCCAGCAGCTTGGGTCGGGAGCAGTTCTTC. It is translated as CASSLGREQFF. V is TRBV5-1 and J is TRBJ2-1, with D unclear. The germline gives CDR1 SGHRS, CDR2 YFSETQ. The CDR3 is made up of 11 amino acids. The V gene lost 0 bases and the J gene lost 10 bases, with 5 bases spanning the gap.

J is TRBJ2-3 and V is TRBV6-1; 11 nucleotides agree with TRBD2. Germline lookup yields CDR1 MNHNS and CDR2 SASEGT. With V trimmed by 1 base and J by 3 bases, 6 bases remained unmatched. CDR3 size: 17 residues. The CDR3 protein is CASSEGRTSGFTDTQYF. The CDR3 bases are TGTGCCAGCAGTGAAGGACGGACTAGCGGGTTTACAGATACGCAGTATTTT.

This chain uses TRBV4-2 with TRBJ2-3; 7 bases align to TRBD2. V gave up 6 bases and J gave up 0 bases; unmatched junction bases: 6. The CDR3 is made up of 15 amino acids. Germline CDR1 is LGHNA and CDR2 is YNFKEQ. This CDR3 is CASSTTAGSTDTQYF. CDR3 DNA: TGTGCCAGCAGTACTACAGCGGGGAGCACAGATACGCAGTATTTT.

The rearrangement links TRBV7-8 to TRBJ2-7, with D maybe TRBD2 (5 bases). The CDR3 covers 13 residues. The V end was cut by 1 base, the J end by 3 bases, with 7 bases between. Germline assignment: CDR1 SGHVS and CDR2 FQNEAQ. CDR3 sequence reads: CASSLDRGYEQYF. The CDR3 region has the DNA TGTGCCAGCAGCTTAGATCGGGGCTACGAGCAGTACTTC.

The V call is TRBV4-2, the J call TRBJ2-3, with TRBD2 matching 10 bases. The V segment lost 4 bases and the J segment 6 bases; nucleotides outside the gene matches: 7. This CDR3 is built from 15 residues. Germline CDR1 and CDR2: LGHNA and YNFKEQ. Here the CDR3 reads CASSPPLAGIDTQYF. In DNA, the CDR3 is TGTGCCAGCAGCCCCCCACTAGCGGGGATTGATACGCAGTATTTT.

The chain has TRBV6-5 and TRBJ2-1; TRBD2 is a possible D gene (6 bases). The germline V gene has CDR1 MNHEY and CDR2 SVGAGI. This CDR3 has 16 amino acids. Trimming removed 3 bases at V and 6 bases at J, with 18 bases between. The CDR3 loop is CASSYRGTAKGNEQFF. The CDR3 DNA reads TGTGCCAGCAGTTATCGGGGGACGGCAAAAGGCAATGAGCAGTTCTTC.

The chain combines TRBV2 with TRBJ2-6; the match to TRBD2 covers 8 bases. After removal of 7 bases from V and 0 bases from J, the junction contained 2 bases not matched to a gene. This CDR3 has 15 amino acids. The germline gives CDR1 SNHLY, CDR2 FYNNEI. CDR3: CASTAGGSGANVLTF. In DNA, the CDR3 is TGTGCCAGCACGGCGGGGGGCTCTGGGGCCAACGTCCTGACTTTC.

This sequence joins TRBV19 and TRBJ1-4; TRBD1 is a possible D gene (6 bases). The V gene's germline CDR1 is LNHDA and CDR2 SQIVND (reference sequence). This CDR3 spans 16 amino acids. The V and J ends lost 4 bases and 0 bases respectively, with 12 bases between them. The CDR3: CASSKQGMSTNEKLFF. In nucleotides, the CDR3 is TGTGCCAGTAGTAAACAGGGAATGTCAACTAATGAAAAACTGTTTTTT.

The chain joins TRBV28 to TRBJ2-7, with D unresolved. This CDR3 contains 14 residues. Germline CDR1 and CDR2: MDHEN and SYDVKM. V was shortened by 7 bases and J by 3 bases, with 16 bases between the two germline ends. CDR3 nucleotide sequence: TGTGCCAGCATCCACGGCGGTTCAAACTACGAGCAGTACTTC. It specifies CASIHGGSNYEQYF. Variable domain in full (rest from reference TRBV28 and TRBJ2-7): DVKVTQSSRYLVKRTGEKVFLECVQDMDHENMFWYRQDPGLGLRLIYFSYDVKMKEKGDIPEGYSVSREKKERFSLILESASTNQTSMYLCASIHGGSNYEQYFGPGTRLTVT.

The rearrangement links TRBV19 to TRBJ1-5; 11 bases are a match to TRBD1. Germline-derived CDR1 and CDR2 are LNHDA and SQIVND (reference sequence). This CDR3 has 15 residues. V was pared by 4 bases and J by 5 bases, with 4 bases of the junction left unmatched. CDR3 sequence reads: CASSKGQGAHQPQHF. The DNA of the CDR3 is TGTGCCAGTAGTAAAGGACAGGGGGCCCATCAGCCCCAGCATTTT.

A word on this clone: Distinct nucleotide sequences in the sample also encode this CDR3. This chain uses TRBV6-1 with TRBJ2-3, with TRBD1 matching 7 bases. J was trimmed by 3 bases and V by 6 bases; bases with no gene match: 3. Germline lookup yields CDR1 MNHNS and CDR2 SASEGT. This CDR3 has 13 residues. The CDR3 DNA sequence: TGTGCCAGCAGACGACAGGGTACAGATACGCAGTATTTT. Its protein product is CASRRQGTDTQYF.

The chain couples TRBV7-3 to TRBJ1-2; 7 nucleotides match TRBD1. J was trimmed by 8 bases and V by 6 bases; bases with no gene match: 15. CDR1 is SGHTA and CDR2 is FQGTGA in the germline V gene. The CDR3 is 15 residues long. CDR3: CASRGPGGTERGYTF. CDR3 coding DNA: TGTGCCAGCAGAGGCCCCGGTGGGACAGAACGGGGCTACACCTTC.

The rearrangement links TRBV19 to TRBJ1-1, with D possibly TRBD1 on 5 matching bases. V was clipped by 1 base and J by 4 bases, with 13 bases between them. The CDR3 extends over 15 amino acids. Germline V CDR1 and CDR2: LNHDA, SQIVND (reference sequence). CDR3 sequence reads: CASSIVGAPGTEAFF. For the CDR3, the DNA is TGTGCCAGTAGTATAGTTGGGGCTCCGGGCACTGAAGCTTTCTTT.